Following are 26 T cell receptor beta chains from one sample sequenced in a study of vaccination and CD4 T cells after COVID-19. The antigens for these receptors are not known. Sequenced with the Oncomine TCR Beta short-read assay was DNA taken from cultured CD4+ T cells. A single record per CDR3 protein comes from TCRdb applying MiXCR to the PCR reads. The sample includes some 9,100 distinct CDR3 sequences, 66% of them seen just once. The treatment denotes: roughly ten-day PBMC culture with coronavirus spike peptide pools or control peptides (ViraFEST assay). Sequencing was performed on CD4+ T cells from blood, cultured in vitro. The receptors shown here come from a human donor who had recovered from COVID-19.

The chain uses TRBV12-3 or TRBV12-4 and TRBJ1-2; D gene uncertain. CDR3 length equals 11 residues. The V and J ends lost 8 bases and 4 bases respectively, with 8 bases between them. The DNA of the CDR3 is TGTGCCAGCGGGCAAGTCTATGGCTACACCTTC. Translation gives CASGQVYGYTF.

The chain links TRBV12-3 or TRBV12-4 to TRBJ1-2; D ambiguous. This CDR3 comprises 14 residues. The V end was cut by 5 bases, the J end by 6 bases, with 16 bases between. CDR3 amino acids: CASSRGPSYNGYTF. The CDR3 DNA follows: TGTGCCAGCAGTCGAGGGCCCTCATACAATGGCTACACCTTC.

The V gene is TRBV20-1, the J gene TRBJ2-3; no clear D. Deletions cut 5 bases from V and 1 base from J, with 4 bases between. CDR3 size: 11 residues. Germline assignment: CDR1 DFQATT and CDR2 SNEGSKA (reference sequence). This CDR3 is CSAHRTDTQYF. The DNA for the CDR3 is TGCAGTGCTCACCGCACAGATACGCAGTATTTT.

CDR3 nucleotide sequence: TGTGCCAGCAGGCAACTGACAGGGAGCACAGATACGCAGTATTTT. This encodes CASRQLTGSTDTQYF. The chain has TRBV4-2 and TRBJ2-3, with 7 nucleotides matching TRBD1. The CDR3 contains 15 residues. Unmatched junction bases numbered 6, after V lost 6 bases and J lost 0 bases. Germline loops: CDR1 LGHNA, CDR2 YNFKEQ.

The genes are TRBV6-1 and TRBJ1-1; D is ambiguous. Per germline, CDR1 MNHNS and CDR2 SASEGT. V was trimmed by 5 bases and J by 0 bases, leaving 10 bases between them. The CDR3 consists of 14 residues. CDR3 sequence: CASSKAQMNTEAFF. The DNA for the CDR3 is TGTGCCAGCAGTAAGGCACAGATGAACACTGAAGCTTTCTTT.

The chain uses TRBV20-1 and TRBJ1-2; 10 bases match TRBD1. J lost 5 bases, V lost 6 bases, and 9 bases had no gene match. Germline-derived CDR1 and CDR2 are DFQATT and SNEGSKA (reference sequence). The CDR3 extends over 14 amino acids. CDR3 amino acids: CSANPGQGSYGYTF. CDR3 nucleotides: TGCAGTGCCAATCCGGGACAGGGGTCTTATGGCTACACCTTC.

V and J are TRBV7-9 and TRBJ1-6; D gene uncertain. The CDR3 sequence is 11 residues long. CDR1 is SEHNR and CDR2 is FQNEAQ in the germline V gene (reference sequence). Trimming left V 7 bases short and J 13 bases short, with 11 bases between. The CDR3 region is CASTENWPLHF. Here the CDR3 DNA reads TGTGCCAGCACCGAAAACTGGCCCCTCCACTTT.

This chain connects TRBV6-1 to TRBJ1-5, with D possibly being TRBD1 (6 bases). Trimming left V 6 bases short and J 0 bases short, with 9 bases between. The germline V gene encodes CDR1 MNHNS and CDR2 SASEGT. This CDR3 region has 14 residues. The CDR3 spells CASRRTDSNQPQHF. For the CDR3, the DNA is TGTGCCAGCAGGAGGACAGATAGCAATCAGCCCCAGCATTTT.

The CDR3 sequence is CASSWDSSKLFF. The DNA of the CDR3 is TGTGCCAGCAGCTGGGACAGTAGCAAACTGTTTTTT. This chain connects TRBV5-4 to TRBJ1-4; 7 nucleotides agree with TRBD1. Germline-derived CDR1 and CDR2 are SGHNT and YYREEE (reference sequence). The CDR3 length is 12 residues. The V and J ends lost 3 bases and 11 bases, in that order; junction bases with no gene match: 4.

The chain links TRBV6-2 or TRBV6-3 to TRBJ2-5, with TRBD2 matching 9 bases. The germline CDR1 and CDR2 sequences are MNHEY and SVGEGT. The CDR3 runs 14 residues. Losses at the gene ends were 6 bases for V and 5 bases for J; bases not matched to a gene: 7. CDR3 DNA: TGTGCCAGCAGACTAGCGGGCCAATGGGAGACCCAGTACTTC. As protein: CASRLAGQWETQYF.

The chain combines TRBV6-5 with TRBJ1-1; a possible D gene is TRBD1 (5 bases). The CDR3 runs to 17 residues. Germline V gives CDR1 MNHEY, CDR2 SVGAGI. Trimming took off 0 bases at V and 3 bases at J, with 17 bases between the two ends. The CDR3 region has the DNA TGTGCCAGCAGTTACTCTGGGGTGGGTTGGGGCGACACTGAAGCTTTCTTT. It yields the protein CASSYSGVGWGDTEAFF.

In this sample, this clonotype turned up a few times. The J gene is TRBJ1-5, the V gene TRBV7-4, with 9 bases aligning to TRBD1. V lost 4 bases, J lost 6 bases, and 7 bases stayed unmatched. Germline V gene sequence: CDR1 SGHVT, CDR2 SQSDAQ. The CDR3 loop spans 15 amino acids. The CDR3 nucleotides are TGTGCCAGCAGCTCTGGACAGGGGATGAGTCAGCCCCAGCATTTT. Translation gives CASSSGQGMSQPQHF.

This chain uses TRBV2 with TRBJ1-6; D is unclear. This CDR3 comprises 13 residues. The V gene's germline CDR1 is SNHLY and CDR2 FYNNEI. Trimming removed 5 bases at V and 0 bases at J, with 2 bases between. The CDR3 protein is CASSPSYNSPLHF. The CDR3 DNA follows: TGTGCCAGCAGTCCCTCCTATAATTCACCCCTCCACTTT.

The J gene is TRBJ1-2, the V gene TRBV19, with D unclear. The germline V and J ends were trimmed by 7 bases and 2 bases, with 14 bases remaining between them. The germline gives CDR1 LNHDA, CDR2 SQIVND (reference sequence). The CDR3 sequence is 14 residues long. The CDR3 region has the DNA TGTGCCAGTATAAGTCGGGCTTCAAACTATGGCTACACCTTC. This sequence encodes CASISRASNYGYTF. Using reference TRBV19 and TRBJ1-2 for the parts outside the CDR3, the full variable domain is DGGITQSPKYLFRKEGQNVTLSCEQNLNHDAMYWYRQDPGQGLRLIYYSQIVNDFQKGDIAEGYSVSREKKESFPLTVTSAQKNPTAFYLCASISRASNYGYTFGSGTRLTVV.

V is TRBV10-3 and J is TRBJ1-2; 7 nucleotides agree with TRBD1. There are 13 residues in the CDR3. Trimming took 6 bases from V and 6 from J; bases not matched to a gene: 7. In germline, CDR1 is ENHRY, CDR2 SYGVKD. CDR3 amino acids: CAISSRQGDGYTF. The DNA for the CDR3 is TGTGCCATCAGCTCTAGACAGGGAGATGGCTACACCTTC.

This clonotype qualifies as hyperexpanded. V gene TRBV21-1 combines with J gene TRBJ1-1; the table calls TRBD1, which could not be checked here. TRBV21-1 is classified as a pseudogene. This CDR3 is 17 amino acids long. The CDR3 sequence: CASSARVGGHGSGEAFF. Written as DNA, the CDR3 is TGTGCCAGCAGCGCCCGGGTCGGGGGACACGGGTCGGGTGAAGCTTTCTTT.

This clonotype was detected a few times. This chain links TRBV7-9 with TRBJ1-6; possibly TRBD1 for D (5 bases). This CDR3 is built from 15 residues. V dropped 5 bases and J dropped 10 bases, with 18 bases sitting between them. Germline values: CDR1 SEHNR, CDR2 FQNEAQ (reference sequence). The CDR3 spells CASSRQRGGGSPLHF. The CDR3 DNA follows: TGTGCCAGCAGCAGACAGCGGGGAGGAGGGTCACCCCTCCACTTT.

This clonotype was counted once. The chain employs TRBV2 and TRBJ2-7; either TRBD1 or TRBD2 may fit D (5 bases each). The germline CDR1 and CDR2 sequences are SNHLY and FYNNEI. The CDR3 sequence is 14 residues long. Trimming removed 8 bases from V and 6 bases from J, with 20 bases in between. The CDR3 protein is CASLRFGGEGEQYF. The CDR3 DNA sequence: TGTGCCAGCCTCCGATTTGGGGGAGAGGGCGAGCAGTACTTC.

The chain uses TRBV7-2 and TRBJ1-4; D is ambiguous. CDR3 size: 14 residues. V was clipped by 4 bases and J by 3 bases, with 9 bases between them. Germline V gene sequence: CDR1 SGHTA, CDR2 FQGNSA. The CDR3 nucleotides are TGTGCCAGCAGCTCCCACGGGGCTAATGAAAAACTGTTTTTT. Its translation: CASSSHGANEKLFF.

The J gene is TRBJ2-7, the V gene TRBV5-4; 8 nucleotides agree with TRBD1. The germline CDR1 and CDR2 sequences are SGHNT and YYREEE (reference sequence). The CDR3 covers 15 residues. Germline trimming cut 4 bases from V and 0 bases from J; bases unmatched to any gene: 6. CDR3 sequence: CASSRTGTGSYEQYF. CDR3 coding DNA: TGTGCCAGCAGCCGAACCGGGACAGGCTCCTACGAGCAGTACTTC.

This clonotype has a handful of counts. The chain recombines TRBV19 with TRBJ2-3, with D perhaps matching TRBD2 (6 bases). The V end was cut by 6 bases, the J end by 3 bases, with 10 bases between. The CDR3 runs to 13 residues. Germline V lookup: CDR1 LNHDA, CDR2 SQIVND (reference sequence). CDR3: CASRKGRTDTQYF. CDR3 nucleotides: TGTGCCAGTAGAAAGGGGAGGACAGATACGCAGTATTTT. Looking up the rest from reference TRBV19 and TRBJ2-3 gives the full variable domain: DGGITQSPKYLFRKEGQNVTLSCEQNLNHDAMYWYRQDPGQGLRLIYYSQIVNDFQKGDIAEGYSVSREKKESFPLTVTSAQKNPTAFYLCASRKGRTDTQYFGPGTRLTVL.

In nucleotides, the CDR3 is TGTGCCAGCAGTGTTAGACCGTTGAGTGATAATTCACCCCTCCACTTT. Translating it yields CASSVRPLSDNSPLHF. The chain links TRBV27 to TRBJ1-6; D unclear. V was trimmed by 5 bases and J by 5 bases, leaving 16 bases between them. The germline CDR1 and CDR2 sequences are MNHEY and SMNVEV (reference sequence). This CDR3 has 16 amino acids.

The gene calls are TRBV29-1 and TRBJ2-3; TRBD1 might be the D (6 bases). CDR3 size: 11 residues. Trimming removed 7 bases from V and 6 bases from J, with 11 bases in between. Germline CDR1 reads SQVTM; CDR2 reads ANQGSEA. CDR3 residues: CSARQGDTQYF. The CDR3 region has the DNA TGCAGCGCCCGTCAGGGGGATACGCAGTATTTT.

The chain joins TRBV18 to TRBJ2-3; TRBD2 aligns across 10 bases. Germline assignment: CDR1 KGHSH and CDR2 LQKENI. V shed 3 bases, J shed 1 base, and the junction held 10 bases outside the gene matches. There are 18 residues in the CDR3. This CDR3 reads CASSPTSGLVIGTDTQYF. The CDR3 region has the DNA TGTGCCAGCTCACCGACTAGCGGGTTAGTTATCGGCACAGATACGCAGTATTTT.

The table lists this clonotype with a count of one. Mismatch with germline at one junction end may stem from a read error. The chain has TRBV5-1 and TRBJ1-1, with D possibly TRBD1 on 5 matching bases. Per germline, CDR1 SGHRS and CDR2 YFSETQ. The length of the CDR3 is 12 residues. CDR3 amino acids: CASSLGRDEAFF. DNA for the CDR3: TGCGCCAGCAGTTTGGGGCGGGATGAAGCTTTCTTT.

This clonotype is a singleton in its sample. The chain carries TRBV19 and TRBJ1-3, with D tentatively TRBD1 (5 bases). V was cut by 6 bases and J by 1 base, with 10 bases left in between. The CDR3 has 14 residues. Germline V CDR1 and CDR2: LNHDA, SQIVND (reference sequence). The CDR3, as DNA: TGTGCCAGTAGCCCCAGGGTTTCTGGAAACACCATATATTTT. The encoded protein is CASSPRVSGNTIYF.